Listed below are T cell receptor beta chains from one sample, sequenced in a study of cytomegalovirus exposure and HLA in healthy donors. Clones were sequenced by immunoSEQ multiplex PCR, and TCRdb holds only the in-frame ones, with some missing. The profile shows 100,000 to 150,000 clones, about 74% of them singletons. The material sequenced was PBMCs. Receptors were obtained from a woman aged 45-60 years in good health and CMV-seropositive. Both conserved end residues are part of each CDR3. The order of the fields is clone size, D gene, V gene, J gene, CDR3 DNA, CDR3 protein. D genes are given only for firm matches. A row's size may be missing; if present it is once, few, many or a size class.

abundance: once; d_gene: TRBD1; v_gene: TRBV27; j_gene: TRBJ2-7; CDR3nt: TGTGCCAGCAGTACTACAGGGGGTGGGTTCTACGAGCAGTACTTC; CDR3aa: CASSTTGGGFYEQYF
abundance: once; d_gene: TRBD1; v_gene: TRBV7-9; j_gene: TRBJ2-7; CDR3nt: TGTGCCAGCAGCTGGGGGGGGGACAGGGTATACGAGCAGTACTTC; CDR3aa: CASSWGGDRVYEQYF
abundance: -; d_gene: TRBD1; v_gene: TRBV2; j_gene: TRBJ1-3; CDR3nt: TGTGCCAGCAGTGGGACAGGGGACTCTGGAAACACCATATATTTT; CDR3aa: CASSGTGDSGNTIYF
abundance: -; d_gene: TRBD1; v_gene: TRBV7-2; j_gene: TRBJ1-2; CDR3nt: TGTGCCAGCAGCCGAATTGCTCGGACAGGGAACTATGGCTACACCTTC; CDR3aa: CASSRIARTGNYGYTF
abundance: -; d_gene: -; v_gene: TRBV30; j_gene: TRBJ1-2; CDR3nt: TGTGCCTGTCCCCTGGGAGGAAACTATGGCTACACCTTC; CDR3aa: CACPLGGNYGYTF
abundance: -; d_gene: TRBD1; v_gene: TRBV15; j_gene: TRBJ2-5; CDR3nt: TGTGCCACCAGCCGGACAGGGACCGAGGAGACCCAGTACTTC; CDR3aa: CATSRTGTEETQYF
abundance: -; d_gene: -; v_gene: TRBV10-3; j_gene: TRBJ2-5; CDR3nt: TGTGCCATCAGCTTCGGGGGACAAGAGACCCAGTACTTC; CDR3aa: CAISFGGQETQYF
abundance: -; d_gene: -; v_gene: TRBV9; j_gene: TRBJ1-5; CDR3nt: TGTGCCAGCAGCGTCGGCGGGGTCAATCAGCCCCAGCATTTT; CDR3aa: CASSVGGVNQPQHF
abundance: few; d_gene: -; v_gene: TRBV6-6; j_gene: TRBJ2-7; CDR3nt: TGTGCCAGCAGTTACTCGAGAACCCCCTACGAGCAGTACTTC; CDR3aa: CASSYSRTPYEQYF
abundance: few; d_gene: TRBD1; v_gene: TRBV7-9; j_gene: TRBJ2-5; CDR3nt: TGTGCCAGCAGCTTAGGGACAGGGGCTGGGGGACAAGAGACCCAGTACTTC; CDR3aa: CASSLGTGAGGQETQYF
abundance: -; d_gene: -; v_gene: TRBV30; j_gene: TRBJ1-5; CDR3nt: TGTGCCTGGTTTGGACGCCGGACTCTGGGATATAGCAATCAGCCCCAGCATTTT; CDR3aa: CAWFGRRTLGYSNQPQHF
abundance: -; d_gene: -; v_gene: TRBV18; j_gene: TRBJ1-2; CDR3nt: TGTGCCAGCTCACCGGCGGCCTTTGGCGACTATGGCTACACCTTC; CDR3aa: CASSPAAFGDYGYTF
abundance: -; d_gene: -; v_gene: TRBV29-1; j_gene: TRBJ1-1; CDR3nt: TGCAGCGCCCAAGTCTTCGTGGACATGAACACTGAAGCTTTCTTT; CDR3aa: CSAQVFVDMNTEAFF
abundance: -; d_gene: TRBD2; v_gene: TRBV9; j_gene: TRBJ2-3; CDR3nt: TGTGCCAGCAGCGTAGCTTTTAGCGGGGGGGCGGGAGATACGCAGTATTTT; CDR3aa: CASSVAFSGGAGDTQYF
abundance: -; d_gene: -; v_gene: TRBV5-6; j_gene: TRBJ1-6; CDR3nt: TGTGCCAGCAGCTTGACAGCCTGGGATTCACCCCTCCACTTT; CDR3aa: CASSLTAWDSPLHF
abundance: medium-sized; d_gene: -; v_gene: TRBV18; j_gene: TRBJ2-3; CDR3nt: TGTGCCAGCTCACCTGAGGCCCAGACGGATACGCAGTATTTT; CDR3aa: CASSPEAQTDTQYF
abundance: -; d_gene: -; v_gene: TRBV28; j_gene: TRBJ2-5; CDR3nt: TGTGCCAGCAGTTCGAGAGAGACCCAGTACTTC; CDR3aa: CASSSRETQYF
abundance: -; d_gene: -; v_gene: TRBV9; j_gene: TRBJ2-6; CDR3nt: TGTGCCAGCAAGCGGGCTGGGGCCAACGTCCTGACTTTC; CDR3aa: CASKRAGANVLTF
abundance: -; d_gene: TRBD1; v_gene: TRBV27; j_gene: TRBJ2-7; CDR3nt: TGTGCCAGCAGTTGGACAGGGGTCCACGAGCAGTACTTC; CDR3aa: CASSWTGVHEQYF
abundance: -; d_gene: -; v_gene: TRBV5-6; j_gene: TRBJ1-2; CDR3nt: TGTGCCAGCAGCTGGGGCGGGGGAGGCCTTGGTGGCTACACCTTC; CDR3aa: CASSWGGGGLGGYTF
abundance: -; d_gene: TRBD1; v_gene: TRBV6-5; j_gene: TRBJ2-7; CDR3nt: TGTGCCAGCAGTGCGGCGACAGGGAGCGAGCAGTACTTC; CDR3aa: CASSAATGSEQYF
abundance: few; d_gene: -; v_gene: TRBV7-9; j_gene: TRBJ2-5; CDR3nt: TGTGCCAGCAGCTTAGTGGGGAGGAAGCAAGAGACCCAGTACTTC; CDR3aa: CASSLVGRKQETQYF
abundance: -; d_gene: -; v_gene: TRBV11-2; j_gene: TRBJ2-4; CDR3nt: TGTGCCAGCAGCTTAGAGGCACAGGCATCGGGTAACATTCAGTACTTC; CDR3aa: CASSLEAQASGNIQYF
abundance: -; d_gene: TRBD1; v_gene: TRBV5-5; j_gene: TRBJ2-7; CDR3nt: TGTGCCAGCAGCTTCCAGGGGGCTACCCACGAGCAGTACTTC; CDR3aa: CASSFQGATHEQYF
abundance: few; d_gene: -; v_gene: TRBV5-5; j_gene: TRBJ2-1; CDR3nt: TGTGCCAGCAGCTTAGATAGATTATACAATGAGCAGTTCTTC; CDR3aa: CASSLDRLYNEQFF
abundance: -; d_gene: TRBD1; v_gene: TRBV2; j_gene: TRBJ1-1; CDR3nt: TGTGCCAGCGCCGGGACAGGGGCCACTGAAGCTTTCTTT; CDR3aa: CASAGTGATEAFF
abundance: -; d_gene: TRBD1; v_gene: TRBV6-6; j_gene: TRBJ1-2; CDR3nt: TGTGCCAGCAGCTTGACTACCGGGACAGGGGAAGGCTACACCTTC; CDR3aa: CASSLTTGTGEGYTF
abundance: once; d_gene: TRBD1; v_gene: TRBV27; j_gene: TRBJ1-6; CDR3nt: TGTGCCAGCAGGAGTGCCGGGACAGGGAATTCACCCCTCCACTTT; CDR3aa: CASRSAGTGNSPLHF
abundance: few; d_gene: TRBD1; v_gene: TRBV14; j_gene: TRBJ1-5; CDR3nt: TGTGCCAGCAGCCAAGAAGGACAGGGCTTTCAGCCCCAGCATTTT; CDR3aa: CASSQEGQGFQPQHF
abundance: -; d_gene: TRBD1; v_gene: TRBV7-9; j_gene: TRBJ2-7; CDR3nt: TGTGCCAGCAGCTTAGGATTACAGGGGGCGCCCTACGAGCAGTACTTC; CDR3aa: CASSLGLQGAPYEQYF
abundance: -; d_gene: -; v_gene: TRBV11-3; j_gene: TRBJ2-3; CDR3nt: TGTGCCAGCAGCTTATCTGAGCGTGGCACAGATACGCAGTATTTT; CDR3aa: CASSLSERGTDTQYF
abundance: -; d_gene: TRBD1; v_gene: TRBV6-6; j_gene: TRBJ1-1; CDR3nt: TGTGCCAGCAGTTACGGGACAGGGGGCAGGGCTGAAGCTTTCTTT; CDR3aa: CASSYGTGGRAEAFF
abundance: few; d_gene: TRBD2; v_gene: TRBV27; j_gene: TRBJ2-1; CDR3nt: TGTGCCAGCAGATCTTTAGCGGGGAGCTCCTACAATGAGCAGTTCTTC; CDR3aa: CASRSLAGSSYNEQFF
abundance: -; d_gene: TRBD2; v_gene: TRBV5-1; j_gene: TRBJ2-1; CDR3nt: TGCGCCAGCAGCCCGCCGCGGGACTATCCTAATGAGCAGTTCTTC; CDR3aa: CASSPPRDYPNEQFF
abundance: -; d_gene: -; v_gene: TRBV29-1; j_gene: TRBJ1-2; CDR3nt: TGCAGCGTTGAGACAGGATTAAAGGGCTACACCTTC; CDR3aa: CSVETGLKGYTF
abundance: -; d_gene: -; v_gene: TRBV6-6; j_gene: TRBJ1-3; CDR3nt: TGTGCCAGCAGTTCTAGGGGTCCCTCTGGAAACACCATATATTTT; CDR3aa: CASSSRGPSGNTIYF
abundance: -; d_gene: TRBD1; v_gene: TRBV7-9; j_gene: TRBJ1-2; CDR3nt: TGTTCCAGCAGCTCCCTACAGGGGGTCAAGGGGGAGAACTATGGCTACACCTTC; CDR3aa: CSSSSLQGVKGENYGYTF
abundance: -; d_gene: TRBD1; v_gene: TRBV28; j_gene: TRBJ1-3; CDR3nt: TGTGCCAGCAGCCTGGGGACAGTATATTTT; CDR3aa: CASSLGTVYF
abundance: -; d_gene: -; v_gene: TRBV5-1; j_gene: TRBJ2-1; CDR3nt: TGCGCCAGCAGCTTTACCAATTCGGGGCAGTTCTTC; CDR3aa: CASSFTNSGQFF